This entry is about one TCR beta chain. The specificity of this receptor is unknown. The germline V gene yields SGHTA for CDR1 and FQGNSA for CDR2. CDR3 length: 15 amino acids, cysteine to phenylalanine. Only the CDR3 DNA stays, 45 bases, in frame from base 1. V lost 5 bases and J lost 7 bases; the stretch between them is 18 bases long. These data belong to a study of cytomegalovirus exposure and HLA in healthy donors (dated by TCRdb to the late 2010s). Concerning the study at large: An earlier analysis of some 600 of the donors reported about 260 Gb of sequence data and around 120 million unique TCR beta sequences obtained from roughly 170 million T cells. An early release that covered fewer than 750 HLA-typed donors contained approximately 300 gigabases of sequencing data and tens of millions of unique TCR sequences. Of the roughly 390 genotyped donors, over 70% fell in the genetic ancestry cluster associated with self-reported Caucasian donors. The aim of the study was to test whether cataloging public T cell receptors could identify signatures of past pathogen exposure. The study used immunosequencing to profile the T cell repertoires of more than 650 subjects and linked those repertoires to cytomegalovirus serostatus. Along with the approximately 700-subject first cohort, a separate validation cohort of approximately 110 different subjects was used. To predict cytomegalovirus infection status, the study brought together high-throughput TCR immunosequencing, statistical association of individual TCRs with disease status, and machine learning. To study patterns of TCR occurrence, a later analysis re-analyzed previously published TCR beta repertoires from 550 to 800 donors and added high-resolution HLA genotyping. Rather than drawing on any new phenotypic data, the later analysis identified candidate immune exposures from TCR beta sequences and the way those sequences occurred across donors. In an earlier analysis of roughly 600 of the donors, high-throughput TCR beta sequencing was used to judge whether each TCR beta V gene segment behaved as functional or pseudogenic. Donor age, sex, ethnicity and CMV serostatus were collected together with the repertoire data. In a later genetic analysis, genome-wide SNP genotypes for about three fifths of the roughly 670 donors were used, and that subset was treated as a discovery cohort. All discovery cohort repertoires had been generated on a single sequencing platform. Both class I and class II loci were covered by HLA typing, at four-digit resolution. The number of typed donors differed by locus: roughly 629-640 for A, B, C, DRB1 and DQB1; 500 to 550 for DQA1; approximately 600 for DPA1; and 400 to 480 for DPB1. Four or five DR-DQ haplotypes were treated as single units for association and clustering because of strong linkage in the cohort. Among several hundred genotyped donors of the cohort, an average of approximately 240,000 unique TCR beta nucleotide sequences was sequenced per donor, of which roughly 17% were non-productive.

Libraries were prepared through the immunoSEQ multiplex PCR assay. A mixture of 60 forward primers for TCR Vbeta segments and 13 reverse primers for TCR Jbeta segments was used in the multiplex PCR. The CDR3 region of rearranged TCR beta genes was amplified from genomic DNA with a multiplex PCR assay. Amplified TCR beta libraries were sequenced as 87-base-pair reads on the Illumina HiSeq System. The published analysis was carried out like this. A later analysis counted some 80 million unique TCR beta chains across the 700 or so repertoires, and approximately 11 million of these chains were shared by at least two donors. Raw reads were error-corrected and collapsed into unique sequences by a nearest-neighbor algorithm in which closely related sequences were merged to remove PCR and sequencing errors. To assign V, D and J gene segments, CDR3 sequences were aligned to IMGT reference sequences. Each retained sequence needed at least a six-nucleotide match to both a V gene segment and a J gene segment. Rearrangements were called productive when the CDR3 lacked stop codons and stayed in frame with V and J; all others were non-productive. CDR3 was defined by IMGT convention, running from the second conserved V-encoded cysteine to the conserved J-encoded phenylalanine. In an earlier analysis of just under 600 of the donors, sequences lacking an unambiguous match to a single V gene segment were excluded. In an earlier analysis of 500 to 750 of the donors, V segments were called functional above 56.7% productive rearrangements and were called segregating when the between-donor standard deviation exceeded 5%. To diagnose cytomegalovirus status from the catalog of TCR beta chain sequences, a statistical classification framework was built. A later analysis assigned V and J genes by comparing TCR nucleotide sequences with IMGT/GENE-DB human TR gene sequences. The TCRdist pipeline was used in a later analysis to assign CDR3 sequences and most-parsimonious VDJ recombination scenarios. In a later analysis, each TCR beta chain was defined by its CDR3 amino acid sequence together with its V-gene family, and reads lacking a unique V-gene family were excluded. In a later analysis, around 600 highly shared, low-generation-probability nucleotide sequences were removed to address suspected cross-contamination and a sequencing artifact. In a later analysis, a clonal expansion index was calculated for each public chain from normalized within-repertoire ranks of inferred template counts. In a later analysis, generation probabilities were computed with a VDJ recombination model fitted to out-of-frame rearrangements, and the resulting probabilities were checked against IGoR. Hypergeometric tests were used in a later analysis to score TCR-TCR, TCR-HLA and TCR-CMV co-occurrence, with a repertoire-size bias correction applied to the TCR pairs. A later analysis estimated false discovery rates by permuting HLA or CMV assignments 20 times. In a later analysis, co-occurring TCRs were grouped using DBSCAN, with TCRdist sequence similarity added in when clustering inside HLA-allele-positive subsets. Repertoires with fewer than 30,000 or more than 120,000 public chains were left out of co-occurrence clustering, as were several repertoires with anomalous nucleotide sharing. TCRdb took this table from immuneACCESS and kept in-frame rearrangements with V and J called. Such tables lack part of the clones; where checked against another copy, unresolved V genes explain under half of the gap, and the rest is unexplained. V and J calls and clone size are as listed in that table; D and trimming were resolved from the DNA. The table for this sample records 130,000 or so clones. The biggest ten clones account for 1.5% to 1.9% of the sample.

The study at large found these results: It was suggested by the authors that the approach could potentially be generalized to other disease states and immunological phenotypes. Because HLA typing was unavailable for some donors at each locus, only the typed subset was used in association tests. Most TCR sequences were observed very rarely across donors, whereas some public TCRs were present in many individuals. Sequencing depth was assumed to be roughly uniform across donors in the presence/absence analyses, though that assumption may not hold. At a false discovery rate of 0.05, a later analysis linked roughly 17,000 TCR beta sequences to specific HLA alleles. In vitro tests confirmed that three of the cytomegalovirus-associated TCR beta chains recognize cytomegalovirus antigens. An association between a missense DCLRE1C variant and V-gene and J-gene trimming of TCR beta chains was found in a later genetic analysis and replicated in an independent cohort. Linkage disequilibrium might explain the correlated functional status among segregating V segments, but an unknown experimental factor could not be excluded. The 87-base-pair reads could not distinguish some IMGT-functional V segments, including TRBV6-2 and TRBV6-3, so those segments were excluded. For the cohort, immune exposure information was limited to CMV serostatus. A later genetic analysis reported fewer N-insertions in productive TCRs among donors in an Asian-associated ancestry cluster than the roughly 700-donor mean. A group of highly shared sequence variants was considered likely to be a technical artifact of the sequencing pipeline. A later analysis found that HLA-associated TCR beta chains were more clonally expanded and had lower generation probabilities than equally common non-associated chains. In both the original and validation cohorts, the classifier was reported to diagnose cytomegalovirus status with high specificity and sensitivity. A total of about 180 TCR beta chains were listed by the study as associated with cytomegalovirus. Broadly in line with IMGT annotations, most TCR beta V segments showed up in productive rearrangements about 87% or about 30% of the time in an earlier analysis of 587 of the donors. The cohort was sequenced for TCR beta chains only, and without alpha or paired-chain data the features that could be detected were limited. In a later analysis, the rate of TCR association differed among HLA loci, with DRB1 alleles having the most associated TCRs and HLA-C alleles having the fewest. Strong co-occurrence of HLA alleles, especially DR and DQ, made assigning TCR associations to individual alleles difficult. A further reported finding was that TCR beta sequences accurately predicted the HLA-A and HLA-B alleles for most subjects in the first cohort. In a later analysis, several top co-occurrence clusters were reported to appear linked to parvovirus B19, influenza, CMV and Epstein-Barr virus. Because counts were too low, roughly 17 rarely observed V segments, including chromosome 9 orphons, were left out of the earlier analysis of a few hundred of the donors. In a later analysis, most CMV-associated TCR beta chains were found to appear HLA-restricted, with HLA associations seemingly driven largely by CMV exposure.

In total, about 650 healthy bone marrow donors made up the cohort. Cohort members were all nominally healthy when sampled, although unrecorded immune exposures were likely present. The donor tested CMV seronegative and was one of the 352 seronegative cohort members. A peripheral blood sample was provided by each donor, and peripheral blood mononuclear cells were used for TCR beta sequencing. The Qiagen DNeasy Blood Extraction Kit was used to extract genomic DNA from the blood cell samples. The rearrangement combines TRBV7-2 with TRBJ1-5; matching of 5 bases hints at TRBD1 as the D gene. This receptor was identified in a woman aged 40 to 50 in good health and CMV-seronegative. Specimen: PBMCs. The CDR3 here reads CASSHGDRGEQPQHF. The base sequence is TGTGCCAGCAGCCACGGCGACCGGGGGGAACAGCCCCAGCATTTT.